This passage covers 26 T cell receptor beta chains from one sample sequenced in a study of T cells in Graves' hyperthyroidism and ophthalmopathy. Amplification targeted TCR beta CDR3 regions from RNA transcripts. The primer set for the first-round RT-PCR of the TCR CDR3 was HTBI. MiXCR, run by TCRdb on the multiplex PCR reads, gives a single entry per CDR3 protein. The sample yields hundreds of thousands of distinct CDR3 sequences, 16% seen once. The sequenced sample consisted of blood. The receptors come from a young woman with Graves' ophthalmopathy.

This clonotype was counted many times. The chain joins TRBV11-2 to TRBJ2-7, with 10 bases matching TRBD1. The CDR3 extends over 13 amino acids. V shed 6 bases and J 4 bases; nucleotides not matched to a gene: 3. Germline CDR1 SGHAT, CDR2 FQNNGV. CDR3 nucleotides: TGTGCCAGCAGGGGACAGGGGAAATACGAGCAGTACTTC. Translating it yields CASRGQGKYEQYF.

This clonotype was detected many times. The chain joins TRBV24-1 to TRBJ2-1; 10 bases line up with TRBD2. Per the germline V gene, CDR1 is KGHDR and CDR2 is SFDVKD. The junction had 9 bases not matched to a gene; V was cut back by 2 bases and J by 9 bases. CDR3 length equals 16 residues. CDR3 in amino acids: CATSDSSGSMGGEQFF. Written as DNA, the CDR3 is TGTGCCACCAGTGATTCTAGCGGGAGTATGGGAGGTGAGCAGTTCTTC.

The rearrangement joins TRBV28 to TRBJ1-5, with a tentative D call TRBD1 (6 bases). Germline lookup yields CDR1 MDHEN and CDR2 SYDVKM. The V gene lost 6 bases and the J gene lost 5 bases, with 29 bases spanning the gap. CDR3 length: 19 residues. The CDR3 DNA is TGTGCCAGCAGCTTAGTTCGCGGGAGATCCAGGGGTGAGGATCAGCCCCAGCATTTT. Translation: CASSLVRGRSRGEDQPQHF.

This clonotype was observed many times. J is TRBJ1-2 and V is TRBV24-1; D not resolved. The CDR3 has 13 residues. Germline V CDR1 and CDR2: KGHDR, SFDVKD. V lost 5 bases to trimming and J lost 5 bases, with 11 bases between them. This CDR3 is CATSVGDLYGYTF. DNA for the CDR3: TGTGCCACCAGTGTAGGTGATTTGTATGGCTACACCTTC.

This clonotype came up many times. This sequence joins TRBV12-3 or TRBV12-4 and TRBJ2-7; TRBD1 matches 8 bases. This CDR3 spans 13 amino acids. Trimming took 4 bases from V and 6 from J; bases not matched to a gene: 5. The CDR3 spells CASSWTGISEQYF. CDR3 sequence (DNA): TGTGCCAGCAGTTGGACAGGGATATCCGAGCAGTACTTC.

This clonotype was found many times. CDR3 nucleotides: TGCAGTGCTAGAGCTCTAGAACAGGGGACCCAGTACTTC. Protein product: CSARALEQGTQYF. The chain has TRBV20-1 and TRBJ2-5; tentative D call: TRBD1 (6 bases). Germline-derived CDR1 and CDR2 are DFQATT and SNEGSKA (reference sequence). The CDR3 consists of 13 residues. V dropped 1 base and J dropped 7 bases, with 13 bases sitting between them.

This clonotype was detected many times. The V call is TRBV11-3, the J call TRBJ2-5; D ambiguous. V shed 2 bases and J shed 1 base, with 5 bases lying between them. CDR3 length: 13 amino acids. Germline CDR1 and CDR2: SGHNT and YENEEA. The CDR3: CASSLTLQETQYF. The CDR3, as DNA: TGTGCCAGCAGCTTAACACTCCAAGAGACCCAGTACTTC.

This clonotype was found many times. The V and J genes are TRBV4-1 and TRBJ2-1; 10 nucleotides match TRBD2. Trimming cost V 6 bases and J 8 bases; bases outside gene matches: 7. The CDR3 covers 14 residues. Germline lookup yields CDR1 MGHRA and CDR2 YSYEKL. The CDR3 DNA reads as TGCGCCAGCAGGGCTCTAGCGGGAGACTATGAGCAGTTCTTC. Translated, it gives CASRALAGDYEQFF.

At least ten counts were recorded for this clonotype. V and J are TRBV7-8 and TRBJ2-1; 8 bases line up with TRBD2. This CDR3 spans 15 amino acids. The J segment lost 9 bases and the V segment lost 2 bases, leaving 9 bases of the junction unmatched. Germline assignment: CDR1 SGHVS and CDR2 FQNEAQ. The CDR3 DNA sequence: TGTGCCAGCAGCTTACGTCCGAACGGGGGGGGTGAGCAGTTCTTC. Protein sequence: CASSLRPNGGGEQFF.

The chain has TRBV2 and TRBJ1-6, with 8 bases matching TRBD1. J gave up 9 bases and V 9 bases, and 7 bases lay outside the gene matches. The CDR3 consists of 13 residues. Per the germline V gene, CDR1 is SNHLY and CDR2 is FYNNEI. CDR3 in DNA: TGTGCCAGTGTGGGACAGGCCGCTTCACCCCTCCACTTT. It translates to CASVGQAASPLHF.

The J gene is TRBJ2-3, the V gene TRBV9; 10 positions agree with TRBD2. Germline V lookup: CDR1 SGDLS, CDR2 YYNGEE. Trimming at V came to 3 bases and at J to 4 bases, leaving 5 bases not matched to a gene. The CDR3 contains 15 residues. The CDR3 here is CASSASGRAADTQYF. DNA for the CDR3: TGTGCCAGCAGCGCTAGCGGGAGAGCCGCAGATACGCAGTATTTT.

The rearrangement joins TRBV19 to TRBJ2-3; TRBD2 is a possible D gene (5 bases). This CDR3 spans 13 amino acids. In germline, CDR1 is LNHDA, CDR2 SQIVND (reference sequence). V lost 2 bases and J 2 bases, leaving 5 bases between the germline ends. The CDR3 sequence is CASSILATDTQYF. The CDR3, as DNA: TGTGCCAGTAGTATACTAGCCACAGATACGCAGTATTTT.

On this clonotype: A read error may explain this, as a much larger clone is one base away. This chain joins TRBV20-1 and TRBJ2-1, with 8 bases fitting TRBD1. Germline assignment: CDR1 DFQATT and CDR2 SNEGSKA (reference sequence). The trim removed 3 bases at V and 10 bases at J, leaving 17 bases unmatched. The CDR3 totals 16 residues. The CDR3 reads CSASPQTRTGKYEQFF. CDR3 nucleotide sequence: TGCAGTGCTAGCCCCCAGACAAGGACAGGGAAATACGAGCAGTTCTTC.

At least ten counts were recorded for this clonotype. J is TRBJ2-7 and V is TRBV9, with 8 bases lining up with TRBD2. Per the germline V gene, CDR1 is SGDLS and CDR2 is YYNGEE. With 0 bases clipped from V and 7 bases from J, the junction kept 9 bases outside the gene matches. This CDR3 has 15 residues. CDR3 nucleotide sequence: TGTGCCAGCAGCGTAGCGGGAGGGCCGAGTGGGGAGCAGTACTTC. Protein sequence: CASSVAGGPSGEQYF.

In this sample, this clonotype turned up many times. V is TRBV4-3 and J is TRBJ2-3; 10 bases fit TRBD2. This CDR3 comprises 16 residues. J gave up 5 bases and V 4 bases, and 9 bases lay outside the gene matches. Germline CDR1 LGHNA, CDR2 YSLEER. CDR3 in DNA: TGCGCCAGCAGCCGCATCCTAGCGGGAGCTGAAGATACGCAGTATTTT. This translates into CASSRILAGAEDTQYF.

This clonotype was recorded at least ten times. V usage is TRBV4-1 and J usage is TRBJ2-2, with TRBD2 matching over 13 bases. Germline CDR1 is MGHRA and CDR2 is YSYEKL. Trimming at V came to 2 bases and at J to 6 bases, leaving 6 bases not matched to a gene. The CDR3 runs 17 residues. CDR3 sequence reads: CASSQPLTSGGAGELFF. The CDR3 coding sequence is TGCGCCAGCAGCCAACCCCTTACTAGCGGGGGGGCCGGGGAGCTGTTTTTT.

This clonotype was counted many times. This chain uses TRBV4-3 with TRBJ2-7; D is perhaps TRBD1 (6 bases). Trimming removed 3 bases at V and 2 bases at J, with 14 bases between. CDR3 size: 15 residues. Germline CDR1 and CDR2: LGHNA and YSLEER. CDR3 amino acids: CASSHQRDRPYEQYF. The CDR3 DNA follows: TGCGCCAGCAGCCACCAGCGAGACAGGCCCTACGAGCAGTACTTC.

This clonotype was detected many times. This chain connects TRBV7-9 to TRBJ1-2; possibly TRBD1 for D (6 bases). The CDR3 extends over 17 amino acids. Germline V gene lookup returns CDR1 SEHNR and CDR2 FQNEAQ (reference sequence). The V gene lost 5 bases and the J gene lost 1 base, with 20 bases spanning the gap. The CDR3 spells CASSPTTVTGFNYGYTF. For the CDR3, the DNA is TGTGCCAGCAGCCCTACGACGGTGACAGGATTTAACTATGGCTACACCTTC.

CDR3 nucleotides: TGTGCCAGTACTCCCCAGGGACGGACTGGAAACACCATATATTTT. Amino acid sequence: CASTPQGRTGNTIYF. The chain is built from TRBV19 and TRBJ1-3; tentatively, D is TRBD1 (5 bases). Germline V gives CDR1 LNHDA, CDR2 SQIVND (reference sequence). The CDR3 consists of 15 residues. V was cut by 7 bases and J by 2 bases, with 15 bases left in between. The entire variable domain, with the rest obtained from reference TRBV19 and TRBJ1-3, is as follows: DGGITQSPKYLFRKEGQNVTLSCEQNLNHDAMYWYRQDPGQGLRLIYYSQIVNDFQKGDIAEGYSVSREKKESFPLTVTSAQKNPTAFYLCASTPQGRTGNTIYFGEGSWLTVV.

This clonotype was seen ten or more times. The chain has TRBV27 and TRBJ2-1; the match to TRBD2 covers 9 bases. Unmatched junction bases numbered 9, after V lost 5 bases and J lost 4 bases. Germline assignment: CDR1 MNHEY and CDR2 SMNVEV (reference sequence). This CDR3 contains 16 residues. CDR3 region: CASSTIAGVSYNEQFF. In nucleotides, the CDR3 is TGTGCCAGCAGTACAATAGCGGGAGTATCGTACAATGAGCAGTTCTTC.

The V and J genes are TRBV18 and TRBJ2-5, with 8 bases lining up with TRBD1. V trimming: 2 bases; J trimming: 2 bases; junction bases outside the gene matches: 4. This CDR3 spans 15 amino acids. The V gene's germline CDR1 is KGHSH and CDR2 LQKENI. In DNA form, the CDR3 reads TGTGCCAGCTCACCAGTGACAGGGGTTCAAGAGACCCAGTACTTC. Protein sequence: CASSPVTGVQETQYF.

DNA for the CDR3: TGTGCCAGCAGCTTGGCGGGACAGGGCCCTGGAAACACCATATATTTT. It encodes CASSLAGQGPGNTIYF. The rearrangement uses TRBV5-4 and TRBJ1-3, with 9 nucleotides matching TRBD1. The V gene's germline CDR1 is SGHNT and CDR2 YYREEE (reference sequence). This CDR3 has 16 residues. V gave up 0 bases and J gave up 2 bases; unmatched junction bases: 3.

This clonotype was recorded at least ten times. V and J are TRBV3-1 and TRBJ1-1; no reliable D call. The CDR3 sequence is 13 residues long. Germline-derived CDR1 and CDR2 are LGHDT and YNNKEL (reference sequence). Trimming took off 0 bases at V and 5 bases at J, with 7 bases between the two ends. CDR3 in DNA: TGTGCCAGCAGCCAAGAAAGATGGACTGAAGCTTTCTTT. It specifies CASSQERWTEAFF.

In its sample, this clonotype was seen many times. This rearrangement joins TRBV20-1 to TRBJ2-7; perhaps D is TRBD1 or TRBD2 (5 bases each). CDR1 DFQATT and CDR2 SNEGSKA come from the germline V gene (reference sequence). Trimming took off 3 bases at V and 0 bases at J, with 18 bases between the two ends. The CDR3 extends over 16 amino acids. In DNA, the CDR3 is TGCAGTGCTAGCATGCTGGACGGGGCGAGCTCCTACGAGCAGTACTTC. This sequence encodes CSASMLDGASSYEQYF.

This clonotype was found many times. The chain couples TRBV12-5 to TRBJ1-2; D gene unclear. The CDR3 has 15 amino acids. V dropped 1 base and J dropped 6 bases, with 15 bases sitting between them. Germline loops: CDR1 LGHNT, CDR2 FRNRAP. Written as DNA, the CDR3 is TGTGCTAGTGGTTTGGGGGAAAGGGCCGATCATGGCTACACCTTC. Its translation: CASGLGERADHGYTF.

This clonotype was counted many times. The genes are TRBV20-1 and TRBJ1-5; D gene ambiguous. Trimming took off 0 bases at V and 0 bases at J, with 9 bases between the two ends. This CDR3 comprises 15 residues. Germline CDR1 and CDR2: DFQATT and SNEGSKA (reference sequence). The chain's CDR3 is CSAREISYSNQPQHF. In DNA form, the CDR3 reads TGCAGTGCTAGAGAAATCAGCTATAGCAATCAGCCCCAGCATTTT.